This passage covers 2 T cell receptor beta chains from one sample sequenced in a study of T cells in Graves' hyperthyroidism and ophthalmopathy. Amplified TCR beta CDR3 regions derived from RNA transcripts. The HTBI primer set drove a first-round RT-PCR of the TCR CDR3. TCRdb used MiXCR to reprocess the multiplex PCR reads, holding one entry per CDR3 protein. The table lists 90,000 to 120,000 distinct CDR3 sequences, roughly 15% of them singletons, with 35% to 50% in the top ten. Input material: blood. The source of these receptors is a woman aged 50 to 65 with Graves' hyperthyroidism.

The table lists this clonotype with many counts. DNA for the CDR3: TGTGCCAGCAGTCTCCAGGGTGGGGGAACTGAAGCTTTCTTT. This gives the protein CASSLQGGGTEAFF. The gene calls are TRBV28 and TRBJ1-1; TRBD1 is a possible D gene (5 bases). Germline lookup yields CDR1 MDHEN and CDR2 SYDVKM. Trimming removed 5 bases at V and 5 bases at J, with 15 bases between. CDR3 size: 14 residues.

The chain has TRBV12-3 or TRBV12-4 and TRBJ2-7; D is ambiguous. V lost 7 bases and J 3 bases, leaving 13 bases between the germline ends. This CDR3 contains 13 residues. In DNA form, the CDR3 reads TGTGCCAGCAACCCCGGACCAGGCTACGAGCAGTACTTC. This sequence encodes CASNPGPGYEQYF.